Here is one T cell receptor (beta chain) with its context. This sample stems from a study of blood T cell repertoires in COVID-19. Turning to the study itself: Sample material is recorded as cDNA or gDNA derived from T cells, B-cell-depleted T cells, or PBMCs.

In the original workflow: The authors estimated nucleated cell counts from reference gene primer amplification. The assay was immunoSEQ multiplex PCR, and TCRdb's table has in-frame clones only and misses some. Clonal size and the V and J genes are those of that table, whereas D and trimming came from the DNA. The data show a few hundred thousand clones, around 80% seen once. This CDR3 comprises 18 residues. J lost 5 bases, V lost 1 base, and 15 bases had no gene match. Germline V CDR1 and CDR2: MGHRA, YSYEKL. Self-reported history from a screening survey and questionnaire set each donor's cohort. Material: PBMCs or T cells enriched from blood (not recorded which). The V call is TRBV4-1, the J call TRBJ2-7, with 9 bases aligning to TRBD1. The source of this sequence is a man aged 30 to 39 with acute COVID-19. The CDR3 coding sequence is TGCGCCAGCAGCCAAGGAGTGTTAGGTGGGACAGGGAGAGACGAGCAGTACTTC. Amino acid sequence: CASSQGVLGGTGRDEQYF.